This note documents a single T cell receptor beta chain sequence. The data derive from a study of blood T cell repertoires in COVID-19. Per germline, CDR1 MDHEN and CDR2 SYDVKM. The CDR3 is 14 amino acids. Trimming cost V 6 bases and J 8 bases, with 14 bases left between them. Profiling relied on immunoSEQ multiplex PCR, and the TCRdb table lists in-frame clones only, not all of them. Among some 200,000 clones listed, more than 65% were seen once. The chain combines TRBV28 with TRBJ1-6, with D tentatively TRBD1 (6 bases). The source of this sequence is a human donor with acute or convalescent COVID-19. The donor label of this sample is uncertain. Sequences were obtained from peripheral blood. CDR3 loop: CASSPGTNDSPLHF. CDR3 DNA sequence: TGTGCCAGCAGCCCCGGGACAAATGATTCACCCCTCCACTTT.